The rows below give T cell receptor beta chains drawn from one sample of a study of blood T cell repertoires in COVID-19. Measured with immunoSEQ multiplex PCR; TCRdb has only the in-frame clones, and not every one. Here the sample spans approximately 300,000 clones, 70% to 90% being singletons. The specimen was peripheral blood. All receptors derive from a woman aged 45-59 years with COVID-19, enrolled during active disease. Each CDR3 is given with its conserved first and last residue. Fields, in order: D gene, J gene, clone size, V gene, CDR3 protein, CDR3 DNA. A D gene is named only where the DNA matches it firmly. The listing skips clone size in some rows; elsewhere it reads once, few, many or a size class.

>TRBD1|TRBJ1-4|-|TRBV5-1
CASSNPRQGAFNEKLFF
TGCGCCAGCAGCAACCCTAGACAGGGGGCTTTTAATGAAAAACTGTTTTTT
>-|TRBJ2-4|-|TRBV11-2
CASSYLGVAKNIQYF
TGTGCCAGCAGCTACCTCGGTGTAGCCAAAAACATTCAGTACTTC
>TRBD1|TRBJ1-1|-|TRBV5-1
CASSSQPTGGGMNTEAFF
TGCGCCAGCAGCTCACAACCCACAGGGGGCGGAATGAACACTGAAGCTTTCTTT
>-|TRBJ1-1|-|TRBV19
CASSSGGFAEAFF
TGTGCCAGTAGTTCCGGGGGTTTCGCTGAAGCTTTCTTT
>-|TRBJ2-2|-|TRBV23-1
CASSILSTGELFF
TGCGCCAGCAGTATCCTGAGCACCGGGGAGCTGTTTTTT
>-|TRBJ1-5|-|TRBV3-1/TRBV3-2
CASSQDSGGLGNQPQHF
TGTGCCAGCAGCCAAGATAGTGGGGGGTTAGGCAATCAGCCCCAGCATTTT
>-|TRBJ1-5|-|TRBV27
CASSLESDQPQHF
TGTGCCAGCAGTTTAGAGAGCGATCAGCCCCAGCATTTT
>-|TRBJ1-2|-|TRBV3-1/TRBV3-2
CASSQDLRGAGYGYTF
TGTGCCAGCAGCCAAGATCTTAGGGGCGCAGGGTATGGCTACACCTTC
>TRBD1|TRBJ1-2|-|TRBV15
CATSAKITGVGYTF
TGTGCCACCAGCGCGAAAATAACAGGGGTGGGCTACACCTTC
>-|TRBJ1-1|-|TRBV14
CASSQRAEAFF
TGTGCCAGCAGCCAGAGGGCGGAAGCTTTCTTT
>TRBD2|TRBJ2-3|-|TRBV5-4
CASSSRTSGRAEDTQYF
TGTGCCAGCAGCTCTCGGACTAGCGGGAGGGCCGAGGATACGCAGTATTTT
>-|TRBJ1-1|-|TRBV6-5
CASSPRTYMNTEAFF
TGTGCCAGCAGTCCCCGGACATACATGAACACTGAAGCTTTCTTT
>-|TRBJ1-1|-|TRBV3-1/TRBV3-2
CASKGRGLPGQKNTEAFF
TGTGCCAGCAAAGGCCGCGGATTACCGGGACAAAAAAACACTGAAGCTTTCTTT
>-|TRBJ2-1|-|TRBV19
CASRSSGVDEQFF
TGTGCCAGTAGGAGCTCGGGAGTCGATGAGCAGTTCTTC
>TRBD2|TRBJ2-4|once|TRBV18
CASSPLAGERSAKNIQYF
TGTGCCAGCTCACCACTAGCGGGAGAGCGGTCGGCCAAAAACATTCAGTACTTC
>TRBD2|TRBJ2-5|-|TRBV4-1
CASSQPERGLQREETQYF
TGCGCCAGCAGCCAGCCCGAAAGGGGACTACAGAGGGAAGAGACCCAGTACTTC
>TRBD2|TRBJ2-5|-|TRBV11-2
CASSSLGGLPTETQYF
TGTGCCAGCAGCTCGCTTGGGGGACTACCCACAGAGACCCAGTACTTC
>TRBD2|TRBJ2-3|-|TRBV6-1
CASSERTSGISASTDTQYF
TGTGCCAGCAGTGAAAGGACTAGCGGGATTTCAGCTAGCACAGATACGCAGTATTTT
>-|TRBJ2-6|-|TRBV2
CASSRRASASSGANVLTF
TGTGCCAGCAGTCGTCGGGCTAGCGCCAGCTCTGGGGCCAACGTCCTGACTTTC
>-|TRBJ1-5|-|TRBV19
CASRRAGEGNQPQHF
TGTGCCAGTAGAAGGGCAGGGGAAGGCAATCAGCCCCAGCATTTT
>-|TRBJ2-1|once|TRBV10-2
CASSEFQDSSNEQFF
TGCGCCAGCAGTGAGTTCCAGGACAGTAGCAATGAGCAGTTCTTC
>-|TRBJ2-7|few|TRBV12-3/TRBV12-4
CASSFRRRYEQYF
TGTGCCAGCAGTTTCCGGCGGCGCTACGAGCAGTACTTC
>TRBD2|TRBJ2-5|-|TRBV7-2
CASSYTSGGGETQYF
TGTGCCAGCAGCTACACATCGGGGGGAGGGGAGACCCAGTACTTC
>-|TRBJ2-7|-|TRBV19
CASSMEVSYEQYF
TGTGCCAGTAGTATGGAGGTCTCCTACGAGCAGTACTTC
>-|TRBJ1-2|-|TRBV12-5
CASGSGLNYGYTF
TGTGCTAGTGGATCTGGGCTTAACTATGGCTACACCTTC
>TRBD1|TRBJ1-1|-|TRBV15
CATSGKRTGGWEAFF
TGTGCCACCAGCGGAAAAAGGACAGGGGGTTGGGAAGCTTTCTTT
>-|TRBJ2-1|-|TRBV30
CAWSRVRIAYNEQFF
TGTGCCTGGAGCCGCGTCCGCATTGCCTACAATGAGCAGTTCTTC
>-|TRBJ2-5|-|TRBV27
CASSPTAAQETQYF
TGTGCCAGCAGTCCCACAGCGGCCCAGGAGACCCAGTACTTC
>TRBD1|TRBJ2-5|-|TRBV7-2
CASSYPGGAFETQYF
TGTGCCAGCAGCTATCCAGGGGGCGCGTTTGAGACCCAGTACTTC
>TRBD1|TRBJ2-1|-|TRBV6-5
CASSYWTGGSYNEQFF
TGTGCCAGCAGTTACTGGACAGGGGGCTCCTACAATGAGCAGTTCTTC
>TRBD1|TRBJ2-7|-|TRBV4-1
CASSPRQGADEQYF
TGCGCCAGCAGCCCGAGACAGGGGGCGGACGAGCAGTACTTC
>TRBD1|TRBJ2-4|-|TRBV6-6
CASRNSQGAKNIQYF
TGTGCCAGCAGAAACTCACAGGGGGCCAAAAACATTCAGTACTTC
>-|TRBJ2-7|-|TRBV21-1
CASSKAPQGGHEQYF
TGTGCCAGCAGCAAAGCTCCCCAGGGAGGACACGAGCAGTACTTC